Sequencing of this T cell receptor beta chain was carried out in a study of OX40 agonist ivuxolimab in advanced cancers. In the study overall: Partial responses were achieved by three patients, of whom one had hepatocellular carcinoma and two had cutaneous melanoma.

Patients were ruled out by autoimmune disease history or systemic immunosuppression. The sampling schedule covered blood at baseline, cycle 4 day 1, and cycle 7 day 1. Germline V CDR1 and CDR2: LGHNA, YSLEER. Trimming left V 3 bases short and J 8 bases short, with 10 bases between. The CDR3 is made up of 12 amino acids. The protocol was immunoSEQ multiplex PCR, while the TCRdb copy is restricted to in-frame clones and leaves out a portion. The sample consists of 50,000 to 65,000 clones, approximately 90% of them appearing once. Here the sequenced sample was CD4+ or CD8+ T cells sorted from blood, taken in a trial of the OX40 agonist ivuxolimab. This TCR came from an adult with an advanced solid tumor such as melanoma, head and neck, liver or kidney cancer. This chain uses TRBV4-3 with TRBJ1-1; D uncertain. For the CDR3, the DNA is TGCGCCAGCAGCCACGCGGGCGGCGAAGCTTTCTTT. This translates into CASSHAGGEAFF.